The next 27 T cell receptor beta chains were all read from a single sample in a study of regulatory T cells in long-lasting Graves disease. For TCR beta, libraries came from iRepertoire HTBI primers and Arm-PCR of CDR3 regions. TCRdb re-called the multiplex PCR reads with MiXCR, one entry per CDR3 protein. The sample includes 400,000 to 500,000 distinct CDR3 sequences, approximately 21% of them seen just once. Time point defined: persistent/refractory GD, antithyroid drugs over 5 years with positive TRAb. The TCR library was prepared using RNA isolated from PBMCs. Sequences were derived from peripheral blood mononuclear cells (PBMCs), sampled when the disease was refractory, from a patient treated with antithyroid drugs. Every receptor here comes from a female donor with Graves disease.

This clonotype was recorded many times. This chain connects TRBV27 to TRBJ1-2; D remains ambiguous. The CDR3 runs 12 residues. The germline V gene encodes CDR1 MNHEY and CDR2 SMNVEV (reference sequence). Deletions cut 5 bases from V and 8 bases from J, with 12 bases between. CDR3 loop: CASSTPGSGYTF. The CDR3 region has the DNA TGTGCCAGCAGTACCCCTGGGTCGGGCTACACCTTC.

There are many counts of this clonotype. The rearrangement links TRBV28 to TRBJ1-1; a possible D gene is TRBD1 (5 bases). This CDR3 has 15 amino acids. V was cut by 2 bases and J by 1 base, with 11 bases left in between. CDR1 MDHEN and CDR2 SYDVKM come from the germline V gene. The CDR3 reads CASSLPGAANTEAFF. CDR3 coding DNA: TGTGCCAGCAGTTTACCCGGGGCGGCGAACACTGAAGCTTTCTTT. Filled out from reference TRBV28 and TRBJ1-1, the complete variable domain reads DVKVTQSSRYLVKRTGEKVFLECVQDMDHENMFWYRQDPGLGLRLIYFSYDVKMKEKGDIPEGYSVSREKKERFSLILESASTNQTSMYLCASSLPGAANTEAFFGQGTRLTVV.

This chain connects TRBV9 to TRBJ2-7, with 8 bases that match TRBD1. The CDR3 length is 15 residues. V shed 0 bases, J shed 4 bases, and the junction held 6 bases outside the gene matches. Per germline, CDR1 SGDLS and CDR2 YYNGEE. In DNA, the CDR3 is TGTGCCAGCAGCGTAGATGGGACAGGACAATACGAGCAGTACTTC. It encodes CASSVDGTGQYEQYF.

This clonotype was counted only a few times. The chain carries TRBV20-1 and TRBJ2-3; 10 bases line up with TRBD1. Unmatched junction bases numbered 1, after V lost 5 bases and J lost 5 bases. The CDR3 has 12 residues. The germline CDR1 and CDR2 sequences are DFQATT and SNEGSKA (reference sequence). CDR3 bases: TGCAGTGCTGGGGACAGGGGAGATACGCAGTATTTT. As protein: CSAGDRGDTQYF.

This clonotype was seen a few times. The V and J genes are TRBV20-1 and TRBJ1-2; possibly TRBD1 for D (5 bases). CDR3 length equals 15 residues. V was clipped by 5 bases and J by 9 bases, with 25 bases between them. Germline V CDR1 and CDR2: DFQATT, SNEGSKA (reference sequence). This chain's CDR3 is CSAPPPGLGEVRYTF. CDR3 DNA sequence: TGCAGTGCTCCACCCCCGGGACTGGGAGAAGTGCGCTACACCTTC.

The chain employs TRBV5-1 and TRBJ1-1, with D possibly TRBD1 on 5 matching bases. V gave up 0 bases and J gave up 3 bases, with 15 bases separating them. This CDR3 is 16 amino acids long. Looked up from germline, CDR1 is SGHRS and CDR2 is YFSETQ. In nucleotides, the CDR3 is TGCGCCAGCAGCTTGGCTGCAGGGTTAATCGACACTGAAGCTTTCTTT. Its translation is CASSLAAGLIDTEAFF. Full variable domain (missing parts from reference TRBV5-1 and TRBJ1-1): KAGVTQTPRYLIKTRGQQVTLSCSPISGHRSVSWYQQTPGQGLQFLFEYFSETQRNKGNFPGRFSGRQFSNSRSEMNVSTLELGDSALYLCASSLAAGLIDTEAFFGQGTRLTVV.

V is TRBV6-2 or TRBV6-3 and J is TRBJ1-4, with TRBD1 identical over 8 bases. CDR1 and CDR2 from the germline V gene are MNHEY and SVGEGT. V lost 3 bases and J lost 7; bases outside the gene matches: 4. The CDR3 is 14 residues long. CDR3 DNA sequence: TGTGCCAGCAGTTATGGACAGGGCGGTGAAAAACTGTTTTTT. This encodes CASSYGQGGEKLFF.

V usage is TRBV12-5 and J usage is TRBJ1-3; no firm D call. V was shortened by 6 bases and J by 4 bases, with 7 bases between the two germline ends. CDR1 LGHNT and CDR2 FRNRAP come from the germline V gene. The CDR3 totals 12 residues. CDR3 amino acids: CASGTEGNTIYF. The CDR3, as DNA: TGTGCTAGTGGGACTGAAGGAAACACCATATATTTT.

This chain links TRBV2 with TRBJ2-3; D possibly corresponds to TRBD2 (6 bases). Germline CDR1 and CDR2: SNHLY and FYNNEI. V lost 6 bases and J lost 0, with 13 bases in between. The CDR3 runs to 15 residues. The CDR3 DNA reads as TGTGCCAGCAGAGTGGGACTGACTAGCACAGATACGCAGTATTTT. Encoded protein: CASRVGLTSTDTQYF.

This clonotype was detected ten times or more. This chain connects TRBV28 to TRBJ1-2; D is perhaps TRBD1 (6 bases). Looked up from germline, CDR1 is MDHEN and CDR2 is SYDVKM. This CDR3 spans 14 amino acids. Between the trimmed V and J ends, which lost 2 bases and 4 bases, there was a span of 11 bases. The CDR3 protein is CASSLVGGGYGYTF. DNA of the CDR3: TGTGCCAGCAGTTTAGTAGGGGGAGGCTATGGCTACACCTTC.

About this clonotype: A far larger clone is one base from this, pointing to a likely read error. The V call is TRBV6-9, the J call TRBJ1-5; tentative D call: TRBD1 (6 bases). This CDR3 spans 19 amino acids. Germline CDR1 and CDR2: MNHGY and SVAAGI. V was shortened by 5 bases and J by 0 bases, with 23 bases between the two germline ends. The CDR3 protein is CASSPSRLTGIYSNQPQHF. The CDR3, as DNA: TGTGCCAGCAGTCCTTCCCGCCTCACAGGGATCTATAGCAATCAGCCCCAGCATTTT.

In its sample, this clonotype was seen many times. This sequence joins TRBV28 and TRBJ1-2; 10 bases agree with TRBD1. Trimming at V came to 3 bases and at J to 2 bases, leaving 6 bases not matched to a gene. Germline V gene lookup returns CDR1 MDHEN and CDR2 SYDVKM. The CDR3 contains 16 residues. The CDR3 DNA is TGTGCCAGCAGTTTTACGGGACAGGGGCTCAACTATGGCTACACCTTC. It translates to CASSFTGQGLNYGYTF.

In its sample, this clonotype was seen a few times. In nucleotides, the CDR3 is TGTGCCAGCAGCCAAGTACCAGGGGGCTCGGAGACCCAGTACTTC. Its protein product is CASSQVPGGSETQYF. The V gene is TRBV14, the J gene TRBJ2-5; TRBD1 aligns across 8 bases. Germline CDR1 and CDR2: SGHDN and FVKESK. Trimming cost V 1 base and J 5 bases; bases outside gene matches: 6. The CDR3 length is 15 residues.

The CDR3 reads CASSLSGREHYEQYF. In nucleotides, the CDR3 is TGTGCCAGCAGCTTAAGTGGCAGGGAACACTACGAGCAGTACTTC. The V call is TRBV7-9, the J call TRBJ2-7; TRBD1 might be the D (5 bases). Trimming shortened V by 2 bases and J by 3 bases, and 14 bases separated the two germline ends. The CDR3 consists of 15 residues. CDR1 and CDR2 from the germline V gene are SEHNR and FQNEAQ (reference sequence).

This clonotype appeared many times. The chain uses TRBV27 and TRBJ1-2, with 8 bases matching TRBD1. This CDR3 comprises 14 residues. The V segment lost 8 bases and the J segment 4 bases; nucleotides outside the gene matches: 9. Germline V gene sequence: CDR1 MNHEY, CDR2 SMNVEV (reference sequence). Written as DNA, the CDR3 is TGTGCCAGCTGGAAAGGACAGGGAGGCTATGGCTACACCTTC. Translated, it gives CASWKGQGGYGYTF.

In its sample, this clonotype was seen many times. The V call is TRBV6-2 or TRBV6-3, the J call TRBJ2-7; 7 bases are shared with TRBD2. CDR1 and CDR2 from the germline V gene are MNHEY and SVGEGT. Unmatched junction bases numbered 5, after V lost 4 bases and J lost 2 bases. The CDR3 runs to 14 residues. The CDR3 nucleotides are TGTGCCAGCAGTTGGGGGGGGACCACCTACGAGCAGTACTTC. The encoded protein is CASSWGGTTYEQYF.

This clonotype was seen repeatedly, ten times or more. The CDR3 sequence: CASSYTQGGYGYTF. The CDR3 nucleotides are TGTGCCAGCAGTTATACACAGGGTGGCTATGGCTACACCTTC. The chain links TRBV27 to TRBJ1-2; D may be TRBD1 (6 bases). Trimming left V 4 bases short and J 4 bases short, with 13 bases between. Per the germline V gene, CDR1 is MNHEY and CDR2 is SMNVEV (reference sequence). CDR3 length: 14 amino acids.

The sample holds many counts of this clonotype. The V call is TRBV6-1, the J call TRBJ1-1; 12 bases are shared with TRBD1. This CDR3 has 17 residues. The V gene's germline CDR1 is MNHNS and CDR2 SASEGT. V lost 6 bases to trimming and J lost 7 bases; unmatched junction nucleotides: 15. CDR3 sequence reads: CASRTGTGGYPWSEAFF. The CDR3 bases are TGTGCCAGCAGAACCGGGACAGGGGGCTATCCCTGGAGTGAAGCTTTCTTT.

This clonotype was seen more than once but under ten times. This chain connects TRBV24-1 to TRBJ1-1, with D unresolved. Between the trimmed V and J ends, which lost 0 bases and 1 base, there was a span of 5 bases. From germline, CDR1 is KGHDR and CDR2 SFDVKD. The CDR3 length is 14 residues. The CDR3 bases are TGTGCCACCAGTGATTTGACCCCGAACACTGAAGCTTTCTTT. This gives the protein CATSDLTPNTEAFF.

This chain uses TRBV27 with TRBJ1-2; TRBD1 agrees at 9 bases. Germline loops: CDR1 MNHEY, CDR2 SMNVEV (reference sequence). V dropped 4 bases and J dropped 8; count of bases not matched to a gene: 8. This CDR3 spans 14 amino acids. CDR3 bases: TGTGCCAGCAGTTCACCCGGGACAGGGCGCGGCTACACCTTC. This codes for CASSSPGTGRGYTF.

The chain recombines TRBV6-2 or TRBV6-3 with TRBJ1-1; D remains unclear. The CDR3 is 11 amino acids. Germline values: CDR1 MNHEY, CDR2 SVGEGT. The V gene lost 8 bases and the J gene lost 8 bases, with 12 bases spanning the gap. The CDR3 DNA reads as TGTGCCAGCGGCAGAGAATTAGAAGCTTTCTTT. The encoded protein is CASGRELEAFF.

For this clonotype: This may be a read error: a much more frequent sequence differs by one nucleotide. The chain joins TRBV7-2 to TRBJ1-1; D call uncertain. The CDR3 runs to 14 residues. The germline CDR1 and CDR2 sequences are SGHTA and FQGNSA. The CDR3 nucleotides are TGTGCCAGCAGCCCCCGGGCCCTGAACACTGAAGCTTCCTTT. This sequence encodes CASSPRALNTEASF.

V and J are TRBV20-1 and TRBJ2-5; possibly TRBD1 for D (7 bases). This CDR3 comprises 14 residues. Trimming shortened V by 6 bases and J by 4 bases, and 18 bases separated the two germline ends. The V gene's germline CDR1 is DFQATT and CDR2 SNEGSKA (reference sequence). CDR3 loop: CSAKGAGHVETQYF. The CDR3 DNA sequence: TGCAGTGCCAAGGGGGCGGGACATGTAGAGACCCAGTACTTC.

This clonotype was counted at least ten times. This rearrangement joins TRBV7-8 to TRBJ2-7; D gene uncertain. V lost 6 bases, J lost 0 bases, and 12 bases lay in between. This CDR3 contains 14 residues. Germline-derived CDR1 and CDR2 are SGHVS and FQNEAQ. The CDR3 nucleotides read TGTGCCAGCAGTCCAGAGCCGGTCTCCTACGAGCAGTACTTC. It yields the protein CASSPEPVSYEQYF.

Only a few counts were recorded for this clonotype. Possible read error: a much larger clone is one base away. The V and J genes are TRBV6-1 and TRBJ2-7; D not resolved. With 2 bases removed from V and 2 bases from J, the gap between germline ends came to 7 bases. CDR3 size: 13 residues. Germline V CDR1 and CDR2: MNHNS, SASEGT. In DNA form, the CDR3 reads TGTGCCAGCAGTGAAAGGACCCCCTACGAGCAGTACTTC. This encodes CASSERTPYEQYF.

The chain combines TRBV6-1 with TRBJ1-2, with 9 positions matching TRBD1. CDR3 length: 16 amino acids. V dropped 8 bases and J dropped 5; count of bases not matched to a gene: 15. CDR1 is MNHNS, CDR2 SASEGT, per germline. The CDR3 DNA is TGTGCCAGCGAGGGTCCTAAACAGGGGGCGAGTTATGGCTACACCTTC. The encoded protein is CASEGPKQGASYGYTF.

This clonotype occurred many times. This chain links TRBV20-1 with TRBJ2-7; a weak D match, TRBD1 (5 bases). The CDR3 length is 12 residues. CDR1 DFQATT and CDR2 SNEGSKA come from the germline V gene (reference sequence). V lost 6 bases, J lost 0 bases, and 9 bases lay in between. CDR3 protein: CSAAGHSYEQYF. DNA of the CDR3: TGCAGTGCGGCAGGACACTCCTACGAGCAGTACTTC.